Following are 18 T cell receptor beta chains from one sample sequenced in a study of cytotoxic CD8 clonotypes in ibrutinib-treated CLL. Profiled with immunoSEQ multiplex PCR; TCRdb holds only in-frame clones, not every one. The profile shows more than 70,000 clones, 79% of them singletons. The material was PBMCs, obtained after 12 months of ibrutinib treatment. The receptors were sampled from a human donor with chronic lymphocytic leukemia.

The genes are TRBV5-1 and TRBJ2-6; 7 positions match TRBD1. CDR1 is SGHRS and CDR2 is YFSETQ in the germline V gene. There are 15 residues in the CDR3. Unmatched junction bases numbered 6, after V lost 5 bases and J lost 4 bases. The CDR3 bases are TGCGCCAGCAGAACAACAGGGGACGGGGCCAACGTCCTGACTTTC. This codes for CASRTTGDGANVLTF.

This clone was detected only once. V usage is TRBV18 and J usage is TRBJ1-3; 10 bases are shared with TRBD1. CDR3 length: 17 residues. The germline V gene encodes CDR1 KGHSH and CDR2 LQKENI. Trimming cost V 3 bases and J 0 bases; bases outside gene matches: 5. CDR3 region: CASSPRTGGDSGNTIYF. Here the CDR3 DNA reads TGTGCCAGCTCACCCCGGACAGGGGGTGACTCTGGAAACACCATATATTTT.

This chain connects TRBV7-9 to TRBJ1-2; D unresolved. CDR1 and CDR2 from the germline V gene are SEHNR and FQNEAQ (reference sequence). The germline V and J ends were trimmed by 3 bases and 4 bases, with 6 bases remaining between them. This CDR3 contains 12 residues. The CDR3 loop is CASSFQPYGYTF. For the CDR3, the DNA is TGTGCCAGCAGCTTCCAGCCCTATGGCTACACCTTC.

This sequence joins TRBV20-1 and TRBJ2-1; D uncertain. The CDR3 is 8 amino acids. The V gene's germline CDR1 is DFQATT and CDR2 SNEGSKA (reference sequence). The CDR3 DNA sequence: TGCAGCCCCGGGCCTAAGTTCTTC. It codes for CSPGPKFF.

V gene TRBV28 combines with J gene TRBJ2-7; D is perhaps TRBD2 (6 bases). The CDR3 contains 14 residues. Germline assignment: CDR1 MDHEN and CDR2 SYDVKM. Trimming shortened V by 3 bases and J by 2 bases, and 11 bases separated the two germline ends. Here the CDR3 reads CASSLGTHAYEQYF. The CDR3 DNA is TGTGCCAGCAGTTTGGGGACTCACGCCTACGAGCAGTACTTC.

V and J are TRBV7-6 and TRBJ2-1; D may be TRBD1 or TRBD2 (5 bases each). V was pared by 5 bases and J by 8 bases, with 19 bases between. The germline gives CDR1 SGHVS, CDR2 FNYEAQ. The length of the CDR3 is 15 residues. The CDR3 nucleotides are TGTGCCAGCAGCCCGACCCGGGACCCCACCCATGAGCAGTTCTTC. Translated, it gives CASSPTRDPTHEQFF. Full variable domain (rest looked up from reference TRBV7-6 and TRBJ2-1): GAGVSQSPRYKVTKRGQDVALRCDPISGHVSLYWYRQALGQGPEFLTYFNYEAQQDKSGLPNDRFSAERPEGSISTLTIQRTEQRDSAMYRCASSPTRDPTHEQFFGPGTRLTVL.

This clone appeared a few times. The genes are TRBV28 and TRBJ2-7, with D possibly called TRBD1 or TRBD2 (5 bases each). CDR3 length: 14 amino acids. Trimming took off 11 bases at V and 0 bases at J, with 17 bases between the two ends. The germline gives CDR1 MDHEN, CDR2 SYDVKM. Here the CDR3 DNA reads TGTGCCTGCCAAAGTGGGGGTAGCTCCTACGAGCAGTACTTC. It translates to CACQSGGSSYEQYF. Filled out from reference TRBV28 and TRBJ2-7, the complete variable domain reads DVKVTQSSRYLVKRTGEKVFLECVQDMDHENMFWYRQDPGLGLRLIYFSYDVKMKEKGDIPEGYSVSREKKERFSLILESASTNQTSMYLCACQSGGSSYEQYFGPGTRLTVT.

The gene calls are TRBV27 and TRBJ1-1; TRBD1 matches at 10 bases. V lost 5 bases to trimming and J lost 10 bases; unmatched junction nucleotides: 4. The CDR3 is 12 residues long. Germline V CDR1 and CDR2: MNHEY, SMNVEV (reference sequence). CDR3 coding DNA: TGTGCCAGCAGTCCAGGACAGGGGGTAGCTTTCTTT. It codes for CASSPGQGVAFF.

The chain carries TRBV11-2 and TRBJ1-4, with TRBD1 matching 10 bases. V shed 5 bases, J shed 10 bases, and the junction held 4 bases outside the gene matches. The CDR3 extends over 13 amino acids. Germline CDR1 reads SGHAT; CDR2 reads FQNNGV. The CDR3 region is CASSPGQGGKLFF. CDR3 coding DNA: TGTGCCAGCAGCCCAGGACAGGGGGGAAAACTGTTTTTT.

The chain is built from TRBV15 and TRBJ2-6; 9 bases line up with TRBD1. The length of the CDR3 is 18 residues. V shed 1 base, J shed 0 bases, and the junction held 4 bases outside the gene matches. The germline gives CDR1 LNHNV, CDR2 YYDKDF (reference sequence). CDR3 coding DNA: TGTGCCACCAGCAGAGCCGGGACAGGGATCTCTGGGGCCAACGTCCTGACTTTC. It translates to CATSRAGTGISGANVLTF. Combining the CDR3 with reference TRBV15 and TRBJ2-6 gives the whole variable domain DAMVIQNPRYQVTQFGKPVTLSCSQTLNHNVMYWYQQKSSQAPKLLFHYYDKDFNNEADTPDNFQSRRPNTSFCFLDIRSPGLGDTAMYLCATSRAGTGISGANVLTFGAGSRLTVL.

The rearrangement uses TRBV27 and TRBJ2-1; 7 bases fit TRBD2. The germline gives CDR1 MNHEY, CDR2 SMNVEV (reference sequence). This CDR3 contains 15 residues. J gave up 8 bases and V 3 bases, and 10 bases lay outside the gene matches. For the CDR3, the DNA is TGTGCCAGCAGTTTGATGTGGGAGGGTATGCATGAGCAGTTCTTC. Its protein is CASSLMWEGMHEQFF.

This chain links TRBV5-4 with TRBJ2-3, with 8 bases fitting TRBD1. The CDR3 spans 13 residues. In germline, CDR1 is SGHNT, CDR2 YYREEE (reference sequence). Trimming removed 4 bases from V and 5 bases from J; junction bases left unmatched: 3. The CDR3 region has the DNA TGTGCCAGCAGCACGACAGGGGAAGATACGCAGTATTTT. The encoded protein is CASSTTGEDTQYF. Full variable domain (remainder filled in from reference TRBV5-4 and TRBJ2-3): ETGVTQSPTHLIKTRGQQVTLRCSSQSGHNTVSWYQQALGQGPQFIFQYYREEENGRGNFPPRFSGLQFPNYSSELNVNALELDDSALYLCASSTTGEDTQYFGPGTRLTVL.

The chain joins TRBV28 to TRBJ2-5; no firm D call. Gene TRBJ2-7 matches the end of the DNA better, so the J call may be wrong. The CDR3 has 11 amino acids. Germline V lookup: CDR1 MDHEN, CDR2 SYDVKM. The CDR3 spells CASSLGNEQYF. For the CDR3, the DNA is TGTGCCAGCAGTTTAGGAAACGAGCAGTACTTC.

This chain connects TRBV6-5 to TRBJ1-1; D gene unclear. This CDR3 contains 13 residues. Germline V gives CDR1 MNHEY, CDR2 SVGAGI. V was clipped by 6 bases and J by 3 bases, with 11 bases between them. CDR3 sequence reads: CASRAGQYTEAFF. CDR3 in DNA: TGTGCCAGCAGGGCCGGGCAGTACACTGAAGCTTTCTTT.

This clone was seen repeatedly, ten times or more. CDR3 sequence: CASGPSLETQYF. In DNA, the CDR3 is TGTGCCAGCGGCCCCTCTCTGGAGACCCAGTACTTC. The V gene is TRBV18, the J gene TRBJ2-5; D gene unclear. V dropped 8 bases and J dropped 5 bases, with 12 bases sitting between them. Germline CDR1 is KGHSH and CDR2 is LQKENI. This CDR3 has 12 amino acids.

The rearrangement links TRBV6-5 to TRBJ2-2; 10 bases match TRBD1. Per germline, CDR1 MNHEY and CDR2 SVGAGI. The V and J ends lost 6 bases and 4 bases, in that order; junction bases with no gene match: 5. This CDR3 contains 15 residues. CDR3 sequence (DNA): TGTGCCAGCAGAAGGGGACAGGGGAGCACCGGGGAGCTGTTTTTT. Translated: CASRRGQGSTGELFF.

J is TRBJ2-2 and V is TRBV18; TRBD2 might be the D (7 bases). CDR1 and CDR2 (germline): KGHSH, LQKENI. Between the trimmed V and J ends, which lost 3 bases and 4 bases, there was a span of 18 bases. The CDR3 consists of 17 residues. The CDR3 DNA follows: TGTGCCAGCTCACCTCGGGGCGGGGGCGCCGGCACCGGGGAGCTGTTTTTT. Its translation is CASSPRGGGAGTGELFF.

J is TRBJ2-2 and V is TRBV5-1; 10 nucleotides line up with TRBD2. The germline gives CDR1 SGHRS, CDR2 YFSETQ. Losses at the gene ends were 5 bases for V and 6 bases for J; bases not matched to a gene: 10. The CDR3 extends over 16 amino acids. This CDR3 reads CASSPNGLAVAGELFF. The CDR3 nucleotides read TGCGCCAGCAGTCCAAATGGACTAGCGGTGGCCGGGGAGCTGTTTTTT.